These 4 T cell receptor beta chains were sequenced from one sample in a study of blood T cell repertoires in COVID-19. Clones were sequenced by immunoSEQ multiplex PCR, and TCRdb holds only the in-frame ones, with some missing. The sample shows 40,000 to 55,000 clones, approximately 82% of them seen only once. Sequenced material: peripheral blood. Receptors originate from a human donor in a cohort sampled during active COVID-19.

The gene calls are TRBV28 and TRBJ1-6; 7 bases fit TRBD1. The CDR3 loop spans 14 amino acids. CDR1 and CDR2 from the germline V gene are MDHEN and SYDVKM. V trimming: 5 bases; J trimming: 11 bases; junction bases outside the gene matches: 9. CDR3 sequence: CASSPSTGWPPLHF. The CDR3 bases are TGTGCCAGCAGTCCCTCGACAGGGTGGCCACCCCTCCACTTT.

The CDR3 reads CASSLILGPTGELFF. CDR3 nucleotides: TGCGCCAGCAGCTTGATTCTGGGGCCAACCGGGGAGCTGTTTTTT. This chain connects TRBV5-1 to TRBJ2-2, with a possible D match to TRBD1 (5 bases). Trimming shortened V by 1 base and J by 5 bases, and 12 bases separated the two germline ends. Germline V gene data show CDR1 as SGHRS and CDR2 as YFSETQ. This CDR3 comprises 15 residues.

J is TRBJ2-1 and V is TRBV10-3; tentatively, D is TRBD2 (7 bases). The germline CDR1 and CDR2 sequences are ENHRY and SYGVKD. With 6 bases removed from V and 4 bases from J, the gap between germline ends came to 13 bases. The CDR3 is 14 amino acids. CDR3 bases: TGTGCCATCAGAGGGGGGGGCGGTTACAATGAGCAGTTCTTC. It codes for CAIRGGGGYNEQFF.

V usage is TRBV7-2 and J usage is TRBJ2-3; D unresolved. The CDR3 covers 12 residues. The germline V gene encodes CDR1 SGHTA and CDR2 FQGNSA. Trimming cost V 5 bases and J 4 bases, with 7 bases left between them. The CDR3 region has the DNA TGTGCCAGCAGCCTTAGTTCAGATACGCAGTATTTT. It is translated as CASSLSSDTQYF.